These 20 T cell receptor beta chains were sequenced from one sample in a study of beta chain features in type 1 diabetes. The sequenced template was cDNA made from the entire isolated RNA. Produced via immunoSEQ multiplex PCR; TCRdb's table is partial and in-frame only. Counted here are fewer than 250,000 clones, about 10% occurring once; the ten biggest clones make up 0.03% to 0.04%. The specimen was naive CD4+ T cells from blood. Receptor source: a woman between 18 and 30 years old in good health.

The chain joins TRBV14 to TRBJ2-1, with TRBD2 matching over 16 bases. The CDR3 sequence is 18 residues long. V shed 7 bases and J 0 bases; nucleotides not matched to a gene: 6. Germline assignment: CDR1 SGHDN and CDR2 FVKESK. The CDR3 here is CASTAGTSGGGSYNEQFF. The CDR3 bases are TGTGCCAGCACCGCCGGGACTAGCGGGGGGGGCTCCTACAATGAGCAGTTCTTC.

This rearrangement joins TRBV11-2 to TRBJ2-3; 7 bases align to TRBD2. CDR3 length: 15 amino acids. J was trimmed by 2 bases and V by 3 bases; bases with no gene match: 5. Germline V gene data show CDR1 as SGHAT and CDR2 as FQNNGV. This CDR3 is CASSFQRGTTDTQYF. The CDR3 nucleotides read TGTGCCAGCAGCTTTCAGCGGGGAACCACAGATACGCAGTATTTT.

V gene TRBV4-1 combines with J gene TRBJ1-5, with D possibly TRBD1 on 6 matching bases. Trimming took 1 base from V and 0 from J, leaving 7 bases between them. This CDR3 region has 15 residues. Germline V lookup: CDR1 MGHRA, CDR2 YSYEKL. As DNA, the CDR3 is TGCGCCAGCAGCCAAGCGACAGGTAGCAATCAGCCCCAGCATTTT. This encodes CASSQATGSNQPQHF.

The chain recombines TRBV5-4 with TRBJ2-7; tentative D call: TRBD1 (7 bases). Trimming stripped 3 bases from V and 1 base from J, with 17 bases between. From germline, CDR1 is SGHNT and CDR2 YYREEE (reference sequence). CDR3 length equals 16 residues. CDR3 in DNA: TGTGCCAGCAGCTCCTCCCCCAGGGGGGTTTCCTACGAGCAGTACTTC. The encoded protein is CASSSSPRGVSYEQYF.

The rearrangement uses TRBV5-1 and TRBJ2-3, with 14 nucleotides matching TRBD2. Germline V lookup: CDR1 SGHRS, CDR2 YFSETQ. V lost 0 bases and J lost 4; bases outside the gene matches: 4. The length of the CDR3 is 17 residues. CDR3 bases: TGCGCCAGCAGCTTGGGTGGACTAGCGGGGGGCCCAGATACGCAGTATTTT. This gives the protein CASSLGGLAGGPDTQYF.

CDR3 in DNA: TGTGCCTGGGCCCGGGACAGTGGAAACACCATATATTTT. It specifies CAWARDSGNTIYF. The V and J genes are TRBV30 and TRBJ1-3; the match to TRBD1 covers 7 bases. CDR1 and CDR2 from the germline V gene are GTSNPN and SVGIG (reference sequence). V lost 5 bases and J lost 3; bases outside the gene matches: 4. The CDR3 has 13 amino acids.

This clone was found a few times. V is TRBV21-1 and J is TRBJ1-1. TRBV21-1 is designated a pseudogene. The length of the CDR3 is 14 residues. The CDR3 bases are TGTGCCAGCAGCAAGGGGGGAAGGGGCACTGAAGCTTTCTTT. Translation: CASSKGGRGTEAFF.

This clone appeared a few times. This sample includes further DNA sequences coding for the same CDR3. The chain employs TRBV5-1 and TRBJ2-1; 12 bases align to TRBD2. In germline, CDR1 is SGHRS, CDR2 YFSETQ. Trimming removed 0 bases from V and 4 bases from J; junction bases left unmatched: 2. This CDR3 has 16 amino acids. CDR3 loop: CASSLGTSGVYNEQFF. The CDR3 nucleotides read TGCGCCAGCAGCTTGGGGACTAGCGGGGTATACAATGAGCAGTTCTTC.

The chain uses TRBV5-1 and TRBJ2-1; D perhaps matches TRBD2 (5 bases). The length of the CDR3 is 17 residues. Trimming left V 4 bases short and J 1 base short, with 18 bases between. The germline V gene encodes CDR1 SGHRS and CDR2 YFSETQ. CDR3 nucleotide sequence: TGCGCCAGCAGCGCCTCCGGGGTAGCGCCTTCCTACAATGAGCAGTTCTTC. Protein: CASSASGVAPSYNEQFF. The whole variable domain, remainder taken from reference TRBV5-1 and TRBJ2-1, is KAGVTQTPRYLIKTRGQQVTLSCSPISGHRSVSWYQQTPGQGLQFLFEYFSETQRNKGNFPGRFSGRQFSNSRSEMNVSTLELGDSALYLCASSASGVAPSYNEQFFGPGTRLTVL.

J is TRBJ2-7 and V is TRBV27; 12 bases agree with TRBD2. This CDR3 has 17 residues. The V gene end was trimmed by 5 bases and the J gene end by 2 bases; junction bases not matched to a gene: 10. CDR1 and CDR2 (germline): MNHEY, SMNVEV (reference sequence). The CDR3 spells CASSPGLAGILTYEQYF. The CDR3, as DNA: TGTGCCAGCAGTCCCGGACTAGCGGGGATTCTTACCTACGAGCAGTACTTC.

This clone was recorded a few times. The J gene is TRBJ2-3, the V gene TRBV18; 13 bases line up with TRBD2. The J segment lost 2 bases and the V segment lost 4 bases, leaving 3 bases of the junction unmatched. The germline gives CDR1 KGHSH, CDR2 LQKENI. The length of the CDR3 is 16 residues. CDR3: CASSRGTSGITDTQYF. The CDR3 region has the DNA TGTGCCAGCTCACGCGGGACTAGCGGGATCACAGATACGCAGTATTTT.

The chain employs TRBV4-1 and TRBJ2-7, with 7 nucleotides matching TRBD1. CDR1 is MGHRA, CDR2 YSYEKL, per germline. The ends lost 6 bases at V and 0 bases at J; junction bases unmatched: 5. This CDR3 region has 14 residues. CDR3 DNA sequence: TGCGCCAGCAGATGGGACAGTCTCTCCTACGAGCAGTACTTC. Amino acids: CASRWDSLSYEQYF.

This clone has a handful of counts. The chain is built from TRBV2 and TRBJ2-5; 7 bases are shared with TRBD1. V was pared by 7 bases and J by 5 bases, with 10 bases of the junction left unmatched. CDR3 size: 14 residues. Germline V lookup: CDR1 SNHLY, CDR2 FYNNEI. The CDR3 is CASTLKGGLETQYF. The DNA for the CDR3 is TGTGCCAGCACCCTAAAAGGGGGCCTGGAGACCCAGTACTTC.

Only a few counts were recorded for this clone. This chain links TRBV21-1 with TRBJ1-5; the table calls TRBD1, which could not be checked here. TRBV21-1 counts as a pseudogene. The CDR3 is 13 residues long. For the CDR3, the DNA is TGTGCCGTTTACAGGGGGGAGGCGAAGGCCCAGCATTTT. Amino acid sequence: CAVYRGEAKAQHF.

The CDR3 reads CASGTGGLEKLFF. The CDR3 bases are TGTGCCAGCGGGACAGGGGGCCTTGAAAAACTGTTTTTT. The chain has TRBV28 and TRBJ1-4, with 12 bases identical to TRBD1. Germline lookup yields CDR1 MDHEN and CDR2 SYDVKM. Germline trimming cut 8 bases from V and 7 bases from J; bases unmatched to any gene: 2. CDR3 length: 13 residues.

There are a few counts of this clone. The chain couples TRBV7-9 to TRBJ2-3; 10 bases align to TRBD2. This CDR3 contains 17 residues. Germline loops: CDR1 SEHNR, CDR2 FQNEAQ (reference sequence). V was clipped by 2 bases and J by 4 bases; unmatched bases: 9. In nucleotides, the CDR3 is TGTGCCAGCAGCTTATGGCTAGCGGGAGTGGTCCCAGATACGCAGTATTTT. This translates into CASSLWLAGVVPDTQYF. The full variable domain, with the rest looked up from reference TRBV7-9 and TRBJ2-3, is DTGVSQNPRHKITKRGQNVTFRCDPISEHNRLYWYRQTLGQGPEFLTYFQNEAQLEKSRLLSDRFSAERPKGSFSTLEIQRTEQGDSAMYLCASSLWLAGVVPDTQYFGPGTRLTVL.

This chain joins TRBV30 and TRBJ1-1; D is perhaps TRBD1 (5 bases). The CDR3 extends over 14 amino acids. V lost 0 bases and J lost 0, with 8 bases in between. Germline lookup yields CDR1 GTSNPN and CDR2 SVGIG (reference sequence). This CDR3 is CAWSVRQMNTEAFF. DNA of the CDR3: TGTGCCTGGAGTGTACGACAGATGAACACTGAAGCTTTCTTT.

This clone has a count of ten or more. The CDR3 spells CASVVGTVRTDTQYF. CDR3 nucleotides: TGTGCCAGCGTTGTAGGGACAGTACGCACAGATACGCAGTATTTT. The chain recombines TRBV2 with TRBJ2-3; 7 bases are shared with TRBD1. Per germline, CDR1 SNHLY and CDR2 FYNNEI. The CDR3 runs 15 residues. J gave up 1 base and V 8 bases, and 9 bases lay outside the gene matches.

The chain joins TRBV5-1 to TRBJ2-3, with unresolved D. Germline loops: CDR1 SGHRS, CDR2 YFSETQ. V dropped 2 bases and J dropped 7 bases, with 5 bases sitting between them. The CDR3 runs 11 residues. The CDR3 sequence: CASSFDNTQYF. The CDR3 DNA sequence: TGCGCCAGCAGCTTCGACAATACGCAGTATTTT.

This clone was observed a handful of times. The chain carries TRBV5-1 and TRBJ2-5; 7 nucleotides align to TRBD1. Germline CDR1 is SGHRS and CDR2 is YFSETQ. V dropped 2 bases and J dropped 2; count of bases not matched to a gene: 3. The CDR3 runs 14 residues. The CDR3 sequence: CASSLRDSQETQYF. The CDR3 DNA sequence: TGCGCCAGCAGCTTAAGGGACAGTCAAGAGACCCAGTACTTC.